These 12 T cell receptor beta chains share one sample of origin, sequenced in a study of blood T cell repertoires in COVID-19. TCRdb keeps only in-frame clones here, not all; method: immunoSEQ multiplex PCR. This table has over 200,000 clones, around 84% appearing once. The specimen sequenced was peripheral blood. Source of these receptors: a man in his forties who had recovered from COVID-19.

This clone was counted between two and nine times. The chain employs TRBV7-9 and TRBJ1-1; D is perhaps TRBD1 (5 bases). Trimming took 1 base from V and 5 from J, leaving 17 bases between them. Germline CDR1 is SEHNR and CDR2 is FQNEAQ (reference sequence). This CDR3 is built from 16 residues. CDR3 sequence: CASSLDVTARSTEAFF. The CDR3 DNA reads TGTGCCAGCAGCTTAGACGTGACAGCGAGGTCGACTGAAGCTTTCTTT.

The chain links TRBV2 to TRBJ2-7; no clear D gene. CDR1 and CDR2 from the germline V gene are SNHLY and FYNNEI. V was pared by 4 bases and J by 6 bases, with 10 bases between. This CDR3 spans 12 amino acids. The CDR3 protein is CASSGPAPEQYF. The CDR3 coding sequence is TGTGCCAGCAGTGGTCCTGCGCCCGAGCAGTACTTC.

The chain uses TRBV7-9 and TRBJ2-1; tentatively, D is TRBD2 (5 bases). Germline V CDR1 and CDR2: SEHNR, FQNEAQ (reference sequence). V lost 4 bases and J lost 13, with 17 bases in between. The CDR3 is 13 amino acids. CDR3 nucleotide sequence: TGTGCCAGCAGCTCTTTAGAGCCTAGCTGTCAGTTCTTC. Translating gives CASSSLEPSCQFF. Based on the CDR3 plus reference TRBV7-9 and TRBJ2-1, the full variable domain is DTGVSQNPRHKITKRGQNVTFRCDPISEHNRLYWYRQTLGQGPEFLTYFQNEAQLEKSRLLSDRFSAERPKGSFSTLEIQRTEQGDSAMYLCASSSLEPSCQFFGPGTRLTVL.

V and J are TRBV29-1 and TRBJ1-4; no clear D. Looked up from germline, CDR1 is SQVTM and CDR2 is ANQGSEA. The CDR3 is 13 residues long. V lost 4 bases, J lost 4 bases, and 10 bases lay in between. The CDR3 spells CSVGRGRNEKLFF. As DNA, the CDR3 is TGCAGCGTTGGCCGGGGTCGTAATGAAAAACTGTTTTTT.

This clone has just one count. The rearrangement uses TRBV3-1 (or the pseudogene TRBV3-2) and TRBJ2-1, with 9 bases that match TRBD2. Germline trimming cut 4 bases from V and 10 bases from J; bases unmatched to any gene: 14. The CDR3 has 16 amino acids. Looked up from germline, CDR1 is LGHDT and CDR2 is YNNKEL (reference sequence). DNA of the CDR3: TGTGCCAGCAGCCCCGAGGTAGGTCTGACTAGCGGAGAGCAGTTCTTC. Translation gives CASSPEVGLTSGEQFF.

This clone was recorded once. This sequence joins TRBV12-2 and TRBJ2-1; the DNA was not used to check the table's D call, TRBD2. TRBV12-2 is labeled a pseudogene. CDR3 length: 16 amino acids. CDR3 coding DNA: TGTGCAAGTGGGCGGGGGTGGACCCCCCCCTACAATGAGCAGTTCTTC. Protein: CASGRGWTPPYNEQFF.

The gene calls are TRBV7-2 and TRBJ1-2; a weak D match, TRBD1 (6 bases). The length of the CDR3 is 13 residues. The germline gives CDR1 SGHTA, CDR2 FQGNSA. With 2 bases removed from V and 8 bases from J, the gap between germline ends came to 12 bases. The CDR3 reads CASSLPGTQGYTF. DNA for the CDR3: TGTGCCAGCAGCTTACCCGGGACACAGGGCTACACCTTC.

The rearrangement uses TRBV23-1 and TRBJ1-4, with no clear D. TRBV23-1 is annotated as an ORF whose role is uncertain. Trimming pared 6 bases from V and 4 bases from J, leaving 3 bases between. The CDR3 consists of 11 residues. DNA of the CDR3: TGCGCCAGCAGCAGTAATGAAAAACTGTTTTTT. The encoded protein is CASSSNEKLFF.

This clone was seen more than once but under ten times. This sequence joins TRBV7-6 and TRBJ1-5; weak D call: TRBD1 (5 bases). CDR3 length: 18 amino acids. V lost 0 bases and J lost 0, with 15 bases in between. Germline assignment: CDR1 SGHVS and CDR2 FNYEAQ. The CDR3 nucleotides are TGTGCCAGCAGCTTAGCGCCGGGCAGGGTCCATAGCAATCAGCCCCAGCATTTT. Its translation is CASSLAPGRVHSNQPQHF.

This rearrangement joins TRBV7-2 to TRBJ1-4; 9 nucleotides line up with TRBD1. Germline V gene sequence: CDR1 SGHTA, CDR2 FQGNSA. Trimming at V came to 3 bases and at J to 8 bases, leaving 10 bases not matched to a gene. The CDR3 runs 16 residues. Here the CDR3 DNA reads TGTGCCAGCAGCTTGGGACCGGGACAGGGTCCCGAAAAACTGTTTTTT. It yields the protein CASSLGPGQGPEKLFF.

The chain carries TRBV15 and TRBJ2-3; 8 positions agree with TRBD1. Germline V lookup: CDR1 LNHNV, CDR2 YYDKDF (reference sequence). CDR3 length: 15 residues. With 3 bases clipped from V and 1 base from J, the junction kept 3 bases outside the gene matches. CDR3 DNA: TGTGCCACCAGCAGGGGACAGGCGGGCACAGATACGCAGTATTTT. Amino acids: CATSRGQAGTDTQYF.

This chain links TRBV11-2 with TRBJ2-3; D remains ambiguous. From germline, CDR1 is SGHAT and CDR2 FQNNGV. The CDR3 has 12 residues. Deletions cut 5 bases from V and 4 bases from J, with 7 bases between. This CDR3 reads CASSPYADTQYF. CDR3 in DNA: TGTGCCAGCAGCCCCTATGCAGATACGCAGTATTTT.